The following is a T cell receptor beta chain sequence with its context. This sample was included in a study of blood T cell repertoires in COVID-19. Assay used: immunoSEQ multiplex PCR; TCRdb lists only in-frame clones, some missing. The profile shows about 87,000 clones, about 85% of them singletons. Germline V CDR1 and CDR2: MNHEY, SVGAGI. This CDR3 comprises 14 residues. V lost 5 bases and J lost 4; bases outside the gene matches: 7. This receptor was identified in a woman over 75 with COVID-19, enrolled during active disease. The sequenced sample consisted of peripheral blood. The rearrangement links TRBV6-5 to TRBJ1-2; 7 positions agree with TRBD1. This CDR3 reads CASSRTGSPYGYTF. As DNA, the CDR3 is TGTGCCAGCAGTCGGACAGGTTCGCCCTATGGCTACACCTTC.